These 15 T cell receptor beta chains were all obtained from the same sample, sequenced in a study of T cell changes during pregnancy in multiple sclerosis. The repertoire was sequenced with immunoSEQ multiplex PCR; TCRdb's copy has only in-frame clones and lacks some. The data contain 45,000 to 65,000 clones, around nine tenths of them seen just once; the ten biggest clones take up about 0.5%. Sequencing used CD4+ T cells from peripheral blood mononuclear cells, obtained in the third trimester of pregnancy. Every receptor here comes from a female donor with multiple sclerosis, enrolled in a pregnancy study.

The V call is TRBV21-1, the J call TRBJ1-1. TRBV21-1 corresponds to a pseudogene. The CDR3 totals 16 residues. The CDR3 bases are TGTGCCAGCAGCAAAGAGGAGGGGTGCGGGAATACTGAAGCTTTCTTT. Its protein is CASSKEEGCGNTEAFF.

The chain links TRBV6-6 to TRBJ1-1; no clear D. Trimming pared 10 bases from V and 1 base from J, leaving 10 bases between. The germline V gene has CDR1 MNHNY and CDR2 SVGAGI (reference sequence). The CDR3 contains 12 residues. The CDR3 sequence is CATLQPNTEAFF. The CDR3 DNA sequence: TGTGCCACCCTACAGCCGAACACTGAAGCTTTCTTT.

This clone has only a few counts. The genes are TRBV7-8 and TRBJ1-5; no clear D gene. Trimming took 1 base from V and 0 from J, leaving 7 bases between them. This CDR3 has 15 amino acids. Germline V gene sequence: CDR1 SGHVS, CDR2 FQNEAQ. The CDR3 bases are TGTGCCAGCAGCTTAGGAGGGCATAGCAATCAGCCCCAGCATTTT. Amino acid sequence: CASSLGGHSNQPQHF. The variable domain in full, completed from reference TRBV7-8 and TRBJ1-5, reads GAGVSQSPRYKVAKRGQDVALRCDPISGHVSLFWYQQALGQGPEFLTYFQNEAQLDKSGLPSDRFFAERPEGSVSTLKIQRTQQEDSAVYLCASSLGGHSNQPQHFGDGTRLSIL.

The table lists this clone with a few counts. V and J are TRBV19 and TRBJ1-2; maybe TRBD1 (6 bases). The CDR3 extends over 13 amino acids. Germline V gives CDR1 LNHDA, CDR2 SQIVND (reference sequence). Trimming stripped 1 base from V and 8 bases from J, with 11 bases between. As DNA, the CDR3 is TGTGCCAGTAGTATAGGAGGGGGAAGCGGCTACACCTTC. Protein sequence: CASSIGGGSGYTF.

This clone is a singleton in its sample. The chain employs TRBV6-6 and TRBJ2-7; TRBD1 aligns across 9 bases. The germline V gene encodes CDR1 MNHNY and CDR2 SVGAGI (reference sequence). V dropped 6 bases and J dropped 1; count of bases not matched to a gene: 10. The CDR3 covers 16 residues. The DNA for the CDR3 is TGTGCCAGCAGACTACGGGACAGGGATGAATCCTACGAGCAGTACTTC. This encodes CASRLRDRDESYEQYF.

V usage is TRBV6-1 and J usage is TRBJ2-3; D uncertain. Trimming removed 0 bases at V and 9 bases at J, with 10 bases between. CDR1 and CDR2 (germline): MNHNS, SASEGT. CDR3 length: 13 amino acids. CDR3 in DNA: TGTGCCAGCAGTGAAGCCAGCGCAAGGACGCAGTATTTT. Its translation: CASSEASARTQYF.

The DNA for the CDR3 is TGTGCCAGCAGCCAAGACAGATACGAGCAGTACTTC. Protein sequence: CASSQDRYEQYF. The rearrangement uses TRBV14 and TRBJ2-7; D is uncertain. The CDR3 sequence is 12 residues long. Germline V gene data show CDR1 as SGHDN and CDR2 as FVKESK. Trimming took off 0 bases at V and 4 bases at J, with 4 bases between the two ends.

This chain uses TRBV29-1 with TRBJ2-3; D might be TRBD2 (6 bases). Trimming shortened V by 2 bases and J by 7 bases, and 13 bases separated the two germline ends. Germline CDR1 and CDR2: SQVTM and ANQGSEA. The CDR3 sequence is 13 residues long. The CDR3 sequence is CSVEYTGGNTQYF. The CDR3 DNA sequence: TGCAGCGTTGAATATACGGGCGGGAATACGCAGTATTTT.

The genes are TRBV5-1 and TRBJ1-2, with a weak D call TRBD1 (5 bases). CDR1 and CDR2 (germline): SGHRS, YFSETQ. The ends were cut back, 0 bases at V and 2 bases at J, with 8 bases in the middle. CDR3 length equals 14 residues. The CDR3 coding sequence is TGCGCCAGCAGCTTGGTTCCAGGGAACTATGGCTACACCTTC. Translation: CASSLVPGNYGYTF.

The genes are TRBV6-1 and TRBJ1-6; 7 bases fit TRBD1. The germline V gene has CDR1 MNHNS and CDR2 SASEGT. The CDR3 runs to 15 residues. Trimming took 4 bases from V and 8 from J; bases not matched to a gene: 8. Here the CDR3 DNA reads TGTGCCAGCAGTGCACGGAGAAGGGGGCATTCACCCCTCCACTTT. Its protein product is CASSARRRGHSPLHF.

This rearrangement joins TRBV5-1 to TRBJ1-5; D call uncertain. Germline-derived CDR1 and CDR2 are SGHRS and YFSETQ. V was shortened by 0 bases and J by 3 bases, with 10 bases between the two germline ends. There are 15 residues in the CDR3. The CDR3 region is CASSLGTSHNQPQHF. Written as DNA, the CDR3 is TGCGCCAGCAGCTTGGGCACCAGTCACAATCAGCCCCAGCATTTT.

This clone has just one count. This chain uses TRBV10-3 with TRBJ1-5; unclear D gene. This CDR3 has 12 residues. Trimming cost V 2 bases and J 6 bases, with 5 bases left between them. Per germline, CDR1 ENHRY and CDR2 SYGVKD. CDR3 nucleotide sequence: TGTGCCATCAGTGAGGCCGGTCAGCCCCAGCATTTT. It specifies CAISEAGQPQHF.

The V call is TRBV6-5, the J call TRBJ2-5; D might be TRBD1 (6 bases). The V gene lost 5 bases and the J gene lost 5 bases, with 12 bases spanning the gap. CDR3 length: 13 amino acids. CDR1 and CDR2 (germline): MNHEY, SVGAGI. CDR3: CASSPTGWETQYF. CDR3 coding DNA: TGTGCCAGCAGTCCTACAGGGTGGGAGACCCAGTACTTC.

The chain links TRBV2 to TRBJ2-3, with TRBD2 matching 12 bases. There are 15 residues in the CDR3. After removal of 8 bases from V and 6 bases from J, the junction contained 9 bases not matched to a gene. Germline V lookup: CDR1 SNHLY, CDR2 FYNNEI. CDR3 sequence: CASEGLAGLLDTQYF. CDR3 DNA sequence: TGTGCCAGCGAAGGACTAGCGGGGCTCTTGGATACGCAGTATTTT.

This sequence joins TRBV6-5 and TRBJ1-2; TRBD1 agrees at 10 bases. V dropped 8 bases and J dropped 4; count of bases not matched to a gene: 7. Per the germline V gene, CDR1 is MNHEY and CDR2 is SVGAGI. The CDR3 sequence is 14 residues long. The CDR3 bases are TGTGCCAGCGGGGGGGGACAGGGGCCCTATGGCTACACCTTC. Protein: CASGGGQGPYGYTF.